Listed here are 17 T cell receptor beta chains from one sample, sequenced in a study of T cell responses to AZD1222 COVID-19 vaccine. The protocol was immunoSEQ multiplex PCR, while the TCRdb copy is restricted to in-frame clones and leaves out a portion. The sample yields fewer than 150,000 clones, about nine tenths seen once. The sample was peripheral blood, taken on day 0 of AZD1222 vaccination. The source is an adult in good health.

This clone was observed once. This chain connects TRBV10-3 to TRBJ2-5, with TRBD1 matching 8 bases. The V and J ends lost 5 bases and 3 bases, in that order; junction bases with no gene match: 14. Germline V gene sequence: CDR1 ENHRY, CDR2 SYGVKD. The CDR3 spans 17 residues. CDR3 nucleotide sequence: TGTGCCATCAGTAAGAAACAACACGGACAGGGTGAAGAGACCCAGTACTTC. Translated, it gives CAISKKQHGQGEETQYF.

This chain uses TRBV29-1 with TRBJ1-4, with D perhaps matching TRBD1 (5 bases). The V gene lost 3 bases and the J gene lost 8 bases, with 16 bases spanning the gap. CDR1 is SQVTM and CDR2 is ANQGSEA in the germline V gene. The CDR3 covers 14 residues. The CDR3 is CSVEDSRGGEKLFF. CDR3 DNA sequence: TGCAGCGTTGAGGATAGCCGTGGGGGGGAAAAACTGTTTTTT.

V gene TRBV5-1 combines with J gene TRBJ1-1, with D uncertain. The germline V gene encodes CDR1 SGHRS and CDR2 YFSETQ. This CDR3 contains 15 residues. Trimming pared 6 bases from V and 0 bases from J, leaving 15 bases between. CDR3 loop: CASNPLGQLNTEAFF. The CDR3 DNA is TGCGCCAGCAACCCCCTTGGGCAACTGAACACTGAAGCTTTCTTT.

CDR3 sequence: CASSQGRGYTEAFF. CDR3 sequence (DNA): TGTGCCAGCAGCCAAGGTCGGGGATACACTGAAGCTTTCTTT. This chain connects TRBV3-1 (or the pseudogene TRBV3-2) to TRBJ1-1, with D uncertain. CDR1 is LGHDT and CDR2 is YNNKEL in the germline V gene (reference sequence). The CDR3 spans 14 residues. The V end was cut by 1 base, the J end by 3 bases, with 9 bases between.

This sequence joins TRBV7-9 and TRBJ2-7; D may match TRBD1 or TRBD2 (5 bases each). The CDR3 is 13 amino acids. Looked up from germline, CDR1 is SEHNR and CDR2 is FQNEAQ (reference sequence). V gave up 5 bases and J gave up 3 bases, with 11 bases separating them. The CDR3 sequence is CASSPGLGYEQYF. The CDR3 DNA reads as TGTGCCAGCAGCCCGGGGCTCGGCTACGAGCAGTACTTC.

The chain combines TRBV6-5 with TRBJ1-4; D remains unclear. This CDR3 is built from 14 residues. The V gene lost 7 bases and the J gene lost 0 bases, with 9 bases spanning the gap. Per germline, CDR1 MNHEY and CDR2 SVGAGI. The CDR3 sequence: CASKSGATNEKLFF. CDR3 sequence (DNA): TGTGCCAGCAAGTCGGGCGCAACTAATGAAAAACTGTTTTTT.

The chain carries TRBV6-1 and TRBJ1-2; 7 nucleotides agree with TRBD1. This CDR3 has 14 amino acids. V shed 5 bases, J shed 5 bases, and the junction held 8 bases outside the gene matches. Germline lookup yields CDR1 MNHNS and CDR2 SASEGT. CDR3 nucleotides: TGTGCCAGCAGTCCCACGGACAGGAGATATGGCTACACCTTC. Amino acid sequence: CASSPTDRRYGYTF.

The chain links TRBV7-2 to TRBJ1-6; no clear D gene. Germline V gene sequence: CDR1 SGHTA, CDR2 FQGNSA. This CDR3 is 14 amino acids long. Trimming left V 1 base short and J 7 bases short, with 8 bases between. The CDR3 nucleotides are TGTGCCAGCAGCTTAGTACCAGAGAATTCACCCCTCCACTTT. Its protein product is CASSLVPENSPLHF. Using reference TRBV7-2 and TRBJ1-6 for the parts outside the CDR3, the full variable domain is GAGVSQSPSNKVTEKGKDVELRCDPISGHTALYWYRQSLGQGLEFLIYFQGNSAPDKSGLPSDRFSAERTGGSVSTLTIQRTQQEDSAVYLCASSLVPENSPLHFGNGTRLTVT.

The rearrangement uses TRBV19 and TRBJ2-5, with 11 bases lining up with TRBD2. Trimming took 5 bases from V and 2 from J; bases not matched to a gene: 7. In germline, CDR1 is LNHDA, CDR2 SQIVND (reference sequence). This CDR3 spans 16 amino acids. The CDR3 loop is CASSSLAGGPQETQYF. CDR3 in DNA: TGTGCCAGTAGTTCCCTAGCGGGGGGACCGCAAGAGACCCAGTACTTC.

The chain links TRBV21-1 to TRBJ1-5. TRBV21-1 is labeled a pseudogene. The CDR3 length is 12 residues. The CDR3 loop reads CASFGGPQPQHF. The DNA for the CDR3 is TGTGCCAGCTTCGGGGGGCCTCAGCCCCAGCATTTT.

The chain combines TRBV11-1 with TRBJ1-1; no definite D call. The V gene lost 5 bases and the J gene lost 4 bases, with 11 bases spanning the gap. Germline CDR1 and CDR2: SGHAT and FQDESV (reference sequence). This CDR3 comprises 13 residues. CDR3 sequence (DNA): TGTGCCAGCAGCAAATGGGGAGGCACTGAAGCTTTCTTT. It encodes CASSKWGGTEAFF.

This chain connects TRBV29-1 to TRBJ1-2; D call uncertain. With 1 base removed from V and 3 bases from J, the gap between germline ends came to 6 bases. Germline V lookup: CDR1 SQVTM, CDR2 ANQGSEA. The CDR3 runs to 12 residues. The CDR3 DNA sequence: TGCAGCGTTGAAGGGGAATACTATGGCTACACCTTC. This sequence encodes CSVEGEYYGYTF.

The chain has TRBV19 and TRBJ1-6; no firm D call. The CDR3 runs to 13 residues. V lost 4 bases and J 6 bases, leaving 7 bases between the germline ends. CDR1 is LNHDA and CDR2 is SQIVND in the germline V gene (reference sequence). The CDR3, as DNA: TGTGCCAGTAGTAACACCGGTAATTCACCCCTCCACTTT. Its translation: CASSNTGNSPLHF.

V and J are TRBV3-1 (or the pseudogene TRBV3-2) and TRBJ2-7; 11 bases map to TRBD2. CDR3 length: 15 residues. CDR1 LGHDT and CDR2 YNNKEL come from the germline V gene (reference sequence). V lost 4 bases, J lost 7 bases, and 9 bases stayed unmatched. This CDR3 is CASSLIAGGPGEQYF. The CDR3 DNA reads TGTGCCAGCAGCCTAATAGCGGGAGGGCCCGGTGAGCAGTACTTC.

The chain has TRBV19 and TRBJ2-1; 7 positions agree with TRBD2. With V trimmed by 6 bases and J by 4 bases, 9 bases remained unmatched. Germline CDR1 LNHDA, CDR2 SQIVND (reference sequence). This CDR3 is built from 15 residues. The CDR3 nucleotides read TGTGCCAGTAGGACGGGAGGCCGTTTTTACAATGAGCAGTTCTTC. Its protein is CASRTGGRFYNEQFF.

This clone has a single count. The chain carries TRBV2 and TRBJ2-2; D is ambiguous. Trimming removed 3 bases at V and 7 bases at J, with 6 bases between. The CDR3 is 12 residues long. The V gene's germline CDR1 is SNHLY and CDR2 FYNNEI. CDR3 sequence: CASSEVYGELFF. In DNA, the CDR3 is TGTGCCAGCAGTGAGGTGTACGGGGAGCTGTTTTTT.

The gene calls are TRBV2 and TRBJ2-3; the D is unclear. CDR3 size: 13 residues. V was pared by 10 bases and J by 6 bases, with 17 bases between. The V gene's germline CDR1 is SNHLY and CDR2 FYNNEI. The CDR3 protein is CATPGHDGDTQYF. The CDR3, as DNA: TGTGCCACCCCCGGGCACGATGGGGATACGCAGTATTTT.